This T cell receptor (beta chain) was recovered during a study of blood T cell repertoires in COVID-19. Study overall: Whether acute or convalescent, the COVID-19 samples came from the United States, Italy and Spain. The analysed material was cDNA or gDNA that came from T cells, B-cell-depleted T cells, or PBMCs.

Clones were sequenced by immunoSEQ multiplex PCR, and TCRdb holds only the in-frame ones, with some missing. In the table there are 100,000 to 150,000 clones, approximately 89% of which are singletons. This CDR3 has 14 residues. Trimming removed 4 bases from V and 5 bases from J; junction bases left unmatched: 8. Germline values: CDR1 MNHNY, CDR2 SVGAGI (reference sequence). The receptor's source is a woman aged 70 to 79 with COVID-19, enrolled during active disease. Sequencing input: peripheral blood. The V gene is TRBV6-6, the J gene TRBJ2-7, with TRBD1 identical over 7 bases. The CDR3, as DNA: TGTGCCAGCAGTTCTGACAGGGCCAGAAACGAGCAGTACTTC. Its translation: CASSSDRARNEQYF.